A single sample gave rise to the 5 T cell receptor beta chains below, sequenced in a study of shared clonotypes between healthy human individuals. Generated by immunoSEQ multiplex PCR, the TCRdb table keeps only in-frame clones and is missing some. Of under 130,000 clones in the sample, roughly 70% were seen once. Sequenced sample: memory CD8+ T cells sorted from blood. Subset meaning: CD45RO+ cells pooled with CCR7-negative TemRA cells. The receptors stem from a woman in her thirties in good health.

Comment on this clone: Since a far larger clone is one base different, this is likely a read error. The gene calls are TRBV2 and TRBJ1-2, with TRBD1 as a possible D gene (6 bases). This CDR3 has 14 amino acids. The germline V gene encodes CDR1 SNHLY and CDR2 FYNNEI. The CDR3 coding sequence is TGTACCAGCAGTGGAAAGACAGGCGTCTATGGCTACACCTTC. This encodes CTSSGKTGVYGYTF.

Remarks on this clone: At the DNA level, this CDR3 is encoded by other sequences in the same sample as well. The chain carries TRBV5-8 and TRBJ1-1; D is ambiguous. CDR1 is SGHTS, CDR2 YDEGEE, per germline. The CDR3 has 13 residues. The germline V and J ends were trimmed by 4 bases and 1 base, with 8 bases remaining between them. The CDR3 protein is CASSLTSNTEAFF. As DNA, the CDR3 is TGTGCCAGCAGCCTCACTTCGAACACTGAAGCTTTCTTT.

The chain uses TRBV5-4 and TRBJ2-2, with D perhaps matching TRBD1 or TRBD2 (6 bases each). Germline lookup yields CDR1 SGHNT and CDR2 YYREEE (reference sequence). This CDR3 comprises 15 residues. The V end lost 4 bases, the J end lost 7 bases, and 17 bases lay between the germline ends. CDR3 coding DNA: TGTGCCAGCAGCCTGATCGGGGGCGCGAGCGGGGAGCTGTTTTTT. Its translation: CASSLIGGASGELFF.

The rearrangement links TRBV28 to TRBJ1-1; D possibly corresponds to TRBD1 (6 bases). V shed 5 bases and J shed 1 base, with 17 bases lying between them. The CDR3 runs 16 residues. Germline CDR1 is MDHEN and CDR2 is SYDVKM. The CDR3 DNA sequence: TGTGCCAGCAGTCAAAGAGGACAGCCGCGGAACACTGAAGCTTTCTTT. Translating gives CASSQRGQPRNTEAFF. The whole variable domain, remainder taken from reference TRBV28 and TRBJ1-1, is DVKVTQSSRYLVKRTGEKVFLECVQDMDHENMFWYRQDPGLGLRLIYFSYDVKMKEKGDIPEGYSVSREKKERFSLILESASTNQTSMYLCASSQRGQPRNTEAFFGQGTRLTVV.

This clone has only a few counts. The gene calls are TRBV19 and TRBJ1-5; D is undetermined. V dropped 3 bases and J dropped 0 bases, with 9 bases sitting between them. The CDR3 is 15 residues long. The germline V gene has CDR1 LNHDA and CDR2 SQIVND (reference sequence). The chain's CDR3 is CASSIQSNSNQPQHF. The DNA for the CDR3 is TGTGCCAGTAGTATCCAGTCAAATAGCAATCAGCCCCAGCATTTT.